What follows are 18 T cell receptor beta chains derived from one specimen sequenced in a study of cytomegalovirus exposure and HLA in healthy donors. PCR was performed using 60 Vbeta and 13 Jbeta primers. Libraries were prepared by immunoSEQ multiplex PCR; TCRdb keeps only in-frame clonotypes and omits some of them. Here the sample spans roughly 130,000 clones, about 76% being singletons. Sequenced input: PBMCs. These TCRs come from a man aged 35 to 55 in good health and CMV-seropositive.

Concerning this clone itself: Other DNA sequences in the same sample also yield this CDR3. This rearrangement joins TRBV6-1 to TRBJ1-1, with 9 positions matching TRBD1. V trimming: 6 bases; J trimming: 4 bases; junction bases outside the gene matches: 6. CDR1 and CDR2 from the germline V gene are MNHNS and SASEGT. The CDR3 covers 14 residues. CDR3 in amino acids: CASSTGGLVTEAFF. The DNA for the CDR3 is TGTGCCAGCAGCACAGGGGGCTTAGTCACTGAAGCTTTCTTT.

This chain connects TRBV19 to TRBJ1-5, with 8 bases aligning to TRBD1. Germline CDR1 LNHDA, CDR2 SQIVND (reference sequence). This CDR3 has 13 amino acids. Trimming removed 7 bases from V and 7 bases from J; junction bases left unmatched: 6. CDR3: CASKGGQEQPQHF. CDR3 sequence (DNA): TGTGCCAGTAAGGGGGGACAGGAGCAGCCCCAGCATTTT.

This chain joins TRBV9 and TRBJ2-7; no clear D gene. The germline V gene has CDR1 SGDLS and CDR2 YYNGEE. Trimming left V 0 bases short and J 3 bases short, with 10 bases between. The length of the CDR3 is 14 residues. CDR3 in amino acids: CASSVGGKNYEQYF. In nucleotides, the CDR3 is TGTGCCAGCAGCGTAGGAGGAAAGAACTACGAGCAGTACTTC.

The chain uses TRBV5-4 and TRBJ2-1, with 8 bases fitting TRBD1. The CDR3 runs 16 residues. The V gene end was trimmed by 4 bases and the J gene end by 7 bases; junction bases not matched to a gene: 13. The germline CDR1 and CDR2 sequences are SGHNT and YYREEE (reference sequence). The DNA of the CDR3 is TGTGCCAGCAGCGGACGGACGGACAGGGCGCCGAATGAGCAGTTCTTC. This encodes CASSGRTDRAPNEQFF. Based on the CDR3 plus reference TRBV5-4 and TRBJ2-1, the full variable domain is ETGVTQSPTHLIKTRGQQVTLRCSSQSGHNTVSWYQQALGQGPQFIFQYYREEENGRGNFPPRFSGLQFPNYSSELNVNALELDDSALYLCASSGRTDRAPNEQFFGPGTRLTVL.

The chain carries TRBV15 and TRBJ1-2, with no clear D. The germline V and J ends were trimmed by 5 bases and 0 bases, with 10 bases remaining between them. This CDR3 spans 14 amino acids. Germline CDR1 is LNHNV and CDR2 is YYDKDF (reference sequence). The CDR3 here is CATSGREANYGYTF. CDR3 DNA sequence: TGTGCCACCAGCGGACGGGAGGCTAACTATGGCTACACCTTC.

The chain links TRBV27 to TRBJ2-6; D not resolved. Looked up from germline, CDR1 is MNHEY and CDR2 is SMNVEV (reference sequence). The ends were cut back, 5 bases at V and 0 bases at J, with 5 bases in the middle. The CDR3 totals 14 residues. CDR3 loop: CASSVHSGANVLTF. The CDR3 bases are TGTGCCAGCAGTGTCCACTCTGGGGCCAACGTCCTGACTTTC.

The chain joins TRBV11-2 to TRBJ2-7, with a possible D match to TRBD1 (5 bases). V lost 5 bases and J lost 1, with 12 bases in between. The V gene's germline CDR1 is SGHAT and CDR2 FQNNGV. This CDR3 spans 14 amino acids. CDR3 residues: CASSPQTVSYEQYF. CDR3 nucleotides: TGTGCCAGCAGCCCCCAGACAGTATCCTACGAGCAGTACTTC.

The CDR3 sequence is CASSFGGLEQETQYF. The CDR3 DNA follows: TGTGCCAGCAGCTTTGGGGGACTAGAACAAGAGACCCAGTACTTC. The chain employs TRBV5-5 and TRBJ2-5; 8 bases agree with TRBD2. The CDR3 runs 15 residues. Unmatched junction bases numbered 5, after V lost 2 bases and J lost 2 bases. Per the germline V gene, CDR1 is SGHKS and CDR2 is YYEKEE (reference sequence).

The J gene is TRBJ1-5, the V gene TRBV30, with a tentative D call TRBD1 (5 bases). Per the germline V gene, CDR1 is GTSNPN and CDR2 is SVGIG (reference sequence). This CDR3 has 15 amino acids. Trimming took off 0 bases at V and 0 bases at J, with 9 bases between the two ends. The CDR3 DNA follows: TGTGCCTGGAGTGTAAGGGGCAGTAGCAATCAGCCCCAGCATTTT. This codes for CAWSVRGSSNQPQHF.

The V call is TRBV7-6, the J call TRBJ2-5; 14 positions agree with TRBD2. V was pared by 5 bases and J by 1 base, with 6 bases of the junction left unmatched. In germline, CDR1 is SGHVS, CDR2 FNYEAQ. This CDR3 has 17 residues. The CDR3 spells CASSRTSGGYSQETQYF. The CDR3 DNA reads as TGTGCCAGCAGCCGGACTAGCGGGGGGTACAGCCAAGAGACCCAGTACTTC.

This chain uses TRBV4-1 with TRBJ1-2, with 7 bases aligning to TRBD1. CDR1 MGHRA and CDR2 YSYEKL come from the germline V gene. The CDR3 totals 16 residues. With 0 bases clipped from V and 4 bases from J, the junction kept 8 bases outside the gene matches. CDR3 in amino acids: CASSQEVGQFFYGYTF. Here the CDR3 DNA reads TGCGCCAGCAGCCAAGAGGTGGGACAGTTCTTCTATGGCTACACCTTC.

This clone was seen only a few times. V and J are TRBV7-9 and TRBJ2-5; 9 bases map to TRBD1. There are 17 residues in the CDR3. From germline, CDR1 is SEHNR and CDR2 FQNEAQ (reference sequence). J was trimmed by 3 bases and V by 1 base; bases with no gene match: 9. This CDR3 reads CASSLGRGQGEKETQYF. The DNA for the CDR3 is TGTGCCAGCAGCTTAGGAAGGGGACAGGGAGAGAAAGAGACCCAGTACTTC.

This sequence joins TRBV28 and TRBJ2-7; D may be TRBD2 (7 bases). V was clipped by 7 bases and J by 6 bases, with 13 bases between them. Germline V gives CDR1 MDHEN, CDR2 SYDVKM. The length of the CDR3 is 12 residues. The DNA of the CDR3 is TGTGCCAGCACGGTGGGGGGGCTCGAGCAGTACTTC. It translates to CASTVGGLEQYF.

The chain links TRBV5-1 to TRBJ2-5, with 15 bases identical to TRBD2. The CDR3 length is 17 residues. Germline V gene lookup returns CDR1 SGHRS and CDR2 YFSETQ. The V and J ends lost 4 bases and 6 bases, in that order; junction bases with no gene match: 10. CDR3 nucleotide sequence: TGCGCCAGCAGCACACAAGGACTAGCGGGAGGGCCGCAGACCCAGTACTTC. Protein: CASSTQGLAGGPQTQYF.

The V gene is TRBV19, the J gene TRBJ2-5; perhaps TRBD1 as D (5 bases). The CDR3 has 14 residues. Trimming cost V 7 bases and J 11 bases, with 23 bases left between them. Germline V gene sequence: CDR1 LNHDA, CDR2 SQIVND (reference sequence). The CDR3 sequence is CASNSGRAAGEQYF. CDR3 DNA: TGTGCCAGTAACTCTGGCAGGGCAGCAGGAGAGCAGTACTTC. Based on the CDR3 plus reference TRBV19 and TRBJ2-5, the full variable domain is DGGITQSPKYLFRKEGQNVTLSCEQNLNHDAMYWYRQDPGQGLRLIYYSQIVNDFQKGDIAEGYSVSREKKESFPLTVTSAQKNPTAFYLCASNSGRAAGEQYFGPGTRLLVL.

The table lists this clone with a few counts. The V call is TRBV6-5, the J call TRBJ2-5; D possibly corresponds to TRBD2 (5 bases). V shed 7 bases and J shed 2 bases, with 17 bases lying between them. The CDR3 runs 15 residues. Looked up from germline, CDR1 is MNHEY and CDR2 is SVGAGI. The CDR3 bases are TGTGCCAGCACCACCTGGAGCGGCGTTCAAGAGACCCAGTACTTC. Translation: CASTTWSGVQETQYF.

Points on this clone: At one end, the junction sequence differs from germline, possibly due to a read error. This chain joins TRBV7-9 and TRBJ1-6, with 7 bases identical to TRBD1. Germline CDR1 reads SEHNR; CDR2 reads FQNEAQ (reference sequence). The length of the CDR3 is 15 residues. This CDR3 is CSSSPLTGSNSPLHF. The CDR3 DNA sequence: TGTTCCAGCAGTCCACTGACAGGGTCAAATTCACCCCTCCACTTT.

The chain employs TRBV6-1 and TRBJ1-4, with D uncertain. The V end was cut by 7 bases, the J end by 13 bases, with 22 bases between. Per germline, CDR1 MNHNS and CDR2 SASEGT. The CDR3 loop spans 14 amino acids. In nucleotides, the CDR3 is TGTGCCAGCACCTTAATGGGCCTATCTTTCCCACTGTTTTTT. It encodes CASTLMGLSFPLFF.